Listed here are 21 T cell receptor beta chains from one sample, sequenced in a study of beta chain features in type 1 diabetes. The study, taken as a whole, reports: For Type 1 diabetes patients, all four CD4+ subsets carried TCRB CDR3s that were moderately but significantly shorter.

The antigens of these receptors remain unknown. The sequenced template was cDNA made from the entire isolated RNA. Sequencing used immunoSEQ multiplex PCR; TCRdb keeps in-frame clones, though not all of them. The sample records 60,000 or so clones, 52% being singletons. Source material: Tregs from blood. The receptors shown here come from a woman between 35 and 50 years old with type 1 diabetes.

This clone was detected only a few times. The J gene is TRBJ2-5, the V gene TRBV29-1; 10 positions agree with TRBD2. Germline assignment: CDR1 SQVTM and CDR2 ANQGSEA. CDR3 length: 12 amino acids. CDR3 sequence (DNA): TGCGGAGCGGGGGGGCCTTTAGAGACCCAGTACTTC. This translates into CGAGGPLETQYF.

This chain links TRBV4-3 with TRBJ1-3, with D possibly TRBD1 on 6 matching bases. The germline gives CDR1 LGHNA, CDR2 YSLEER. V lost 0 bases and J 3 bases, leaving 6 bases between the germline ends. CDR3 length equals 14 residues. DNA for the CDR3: TGCGCCAGCAGCCAAGACAGGGGTGGAAACACCATATATTTT. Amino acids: CASSQDRGGNTIYF.

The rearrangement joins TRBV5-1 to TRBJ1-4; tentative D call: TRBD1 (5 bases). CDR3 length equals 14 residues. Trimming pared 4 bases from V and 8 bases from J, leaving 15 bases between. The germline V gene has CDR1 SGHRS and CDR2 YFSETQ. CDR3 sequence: CASSPGRQREKLFF. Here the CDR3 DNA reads TGCGCCAGCAGCCCAGGACGACAGAGAGAAAAACTGTTTTTT.

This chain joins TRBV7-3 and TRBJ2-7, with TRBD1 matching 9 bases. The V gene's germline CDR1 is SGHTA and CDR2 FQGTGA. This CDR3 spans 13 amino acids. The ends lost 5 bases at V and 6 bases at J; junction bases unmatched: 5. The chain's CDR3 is CASSPRQGGEQYF. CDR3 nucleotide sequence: TGTGCCAGCAGCCCTCGACAGGGGGGCGAGCAGTACTTC.

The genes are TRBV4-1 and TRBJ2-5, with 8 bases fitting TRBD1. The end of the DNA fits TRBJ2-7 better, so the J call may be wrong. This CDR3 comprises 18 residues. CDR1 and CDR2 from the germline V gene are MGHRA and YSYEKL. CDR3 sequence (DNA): TGCGCCAGCAGCCATCCCCCCGGACAGGGACGAAGTACGTACGAGCAGTACTTC. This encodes CASSHPPGQGRSTYEQYF.

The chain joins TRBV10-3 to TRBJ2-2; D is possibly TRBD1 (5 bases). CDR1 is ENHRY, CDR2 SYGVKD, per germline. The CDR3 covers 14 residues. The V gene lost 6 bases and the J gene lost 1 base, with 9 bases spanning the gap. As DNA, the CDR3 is TGTGCCATCAGCGTTGGACAGAACACCGGGGAGCTGTTTTTT. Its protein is CAISVGQNTGELFF.

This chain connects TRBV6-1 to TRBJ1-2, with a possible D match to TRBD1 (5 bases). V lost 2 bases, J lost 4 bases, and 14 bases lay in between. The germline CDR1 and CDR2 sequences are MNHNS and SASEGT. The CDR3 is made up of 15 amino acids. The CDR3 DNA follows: TGTGCCAGCAGTGAAAGACCAGGGAAGGGCTATGGCTACACCTTC. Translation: CASSERPGKGYGYTF.

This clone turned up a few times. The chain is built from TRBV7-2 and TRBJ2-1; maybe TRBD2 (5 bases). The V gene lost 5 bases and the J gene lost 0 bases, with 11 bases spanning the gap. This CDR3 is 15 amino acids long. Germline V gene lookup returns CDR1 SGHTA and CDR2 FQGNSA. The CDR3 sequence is CASSRGGGSYNEQFF. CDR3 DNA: TGTGCCAGCAGCCGGGGTGGTGGCTCCTACAATGAGCAGTTCTTC. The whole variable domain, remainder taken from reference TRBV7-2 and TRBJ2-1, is GAGVSQSPSNKVTEKGKDVELRCDPISGHTALYWYRQSLGQGLEFLIYFQGNSAPDKSGLPSDRFSAERTGGSVSTLTIQRTQQEDSAVYLCASSRGGGSYNEQFFGPGTRLTVL.

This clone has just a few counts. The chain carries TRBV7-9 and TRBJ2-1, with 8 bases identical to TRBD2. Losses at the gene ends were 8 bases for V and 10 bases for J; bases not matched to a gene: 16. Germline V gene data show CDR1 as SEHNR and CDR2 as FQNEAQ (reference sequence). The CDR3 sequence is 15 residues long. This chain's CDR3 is CASDRTGTRGDEQFF. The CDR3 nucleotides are TGTGCCAGCGATAGGACCGGGACTAGAGGTGACGAGCAGTTCTTC.

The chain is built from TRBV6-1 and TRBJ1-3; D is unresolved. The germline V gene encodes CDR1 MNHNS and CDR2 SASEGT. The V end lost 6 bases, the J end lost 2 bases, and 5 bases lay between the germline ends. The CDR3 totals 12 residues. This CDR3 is CASRPTGNTIYF. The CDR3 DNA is TGTGCCAGCAGACCTACTGGAAACACCATATATTTT.

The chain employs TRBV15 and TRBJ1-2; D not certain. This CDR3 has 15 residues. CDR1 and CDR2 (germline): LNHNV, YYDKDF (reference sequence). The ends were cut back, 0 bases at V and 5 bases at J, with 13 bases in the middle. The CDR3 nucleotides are TGTGCCACCAGCAGAGATTGGGGTACTAGGTATGGCTACACCTTC. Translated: CATSRDWGTRYGYTF.

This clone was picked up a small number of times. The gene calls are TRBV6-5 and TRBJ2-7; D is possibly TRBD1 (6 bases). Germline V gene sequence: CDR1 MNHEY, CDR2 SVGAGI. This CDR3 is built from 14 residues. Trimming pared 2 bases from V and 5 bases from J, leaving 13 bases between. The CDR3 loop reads CASSYTDRHHEQYF. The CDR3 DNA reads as TGTGCCAGCAGTTACACCGACAGGCACCACGAGCAGTACTTC.

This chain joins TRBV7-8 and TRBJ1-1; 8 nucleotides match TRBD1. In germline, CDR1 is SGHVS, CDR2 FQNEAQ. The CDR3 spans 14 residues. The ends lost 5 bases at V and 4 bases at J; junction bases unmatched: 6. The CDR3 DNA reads TGTGCCAGCAGCCCGACAGGGGAAGTCACTGAAGCTTTCTTT. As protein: CASSPTGEVTEAFF.

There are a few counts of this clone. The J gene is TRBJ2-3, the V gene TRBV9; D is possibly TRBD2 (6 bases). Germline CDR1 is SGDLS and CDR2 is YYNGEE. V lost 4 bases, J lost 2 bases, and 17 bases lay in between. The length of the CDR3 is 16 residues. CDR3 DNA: TGTGCCAGCAGCTCCCGTAGGATGGGACTCACAGATACGCAGTATTTT. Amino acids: CASSSRRMGLTDTQYF.

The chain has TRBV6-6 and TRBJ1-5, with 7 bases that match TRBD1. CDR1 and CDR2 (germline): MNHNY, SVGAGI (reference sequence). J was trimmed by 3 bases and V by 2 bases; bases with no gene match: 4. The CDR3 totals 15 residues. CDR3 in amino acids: CASSYTGASNQPQHF. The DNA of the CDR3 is TGTGCCAGCAGTTACACAGGGGCCTCCAATCAGCCCCAGCATTTT.

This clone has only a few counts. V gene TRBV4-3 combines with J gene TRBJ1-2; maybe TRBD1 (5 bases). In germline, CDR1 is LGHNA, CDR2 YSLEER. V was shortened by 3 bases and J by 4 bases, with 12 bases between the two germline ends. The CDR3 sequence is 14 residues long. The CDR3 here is CASSHRQNPYGYTF. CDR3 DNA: TGCGCCAGCAGCCACAGACAGAACCCCTATGGCTACACCTTC.

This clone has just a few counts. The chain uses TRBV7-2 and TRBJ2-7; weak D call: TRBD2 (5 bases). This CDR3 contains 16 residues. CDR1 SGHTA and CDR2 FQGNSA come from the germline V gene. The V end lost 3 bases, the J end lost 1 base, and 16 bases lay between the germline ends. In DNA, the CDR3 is TGTGCCAGCAGCTTCCCCCCGGCCGGGAATTCCTACGAGCAGTACTTC. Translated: CASSFPPAGNSYEQYF.

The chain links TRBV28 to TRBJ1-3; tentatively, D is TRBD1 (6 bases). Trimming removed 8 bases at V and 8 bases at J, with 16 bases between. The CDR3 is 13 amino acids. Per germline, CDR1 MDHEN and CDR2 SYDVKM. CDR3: CASLPQGPDTIYF. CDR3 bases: TGTGCCAGCTTACCCCAGGGGCCGGACACCATATATTTT. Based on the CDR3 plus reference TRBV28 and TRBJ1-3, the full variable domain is DVKVTQSSRYLVKRTGEKVFLECVQDMDHENMFWYRQDPGLGLRLIYFSYDVKMKEKGDIPEGYSVSREKKERFSLILESASTNQTSMYLCASLPQGPDTIYFGEGSWLTVV.

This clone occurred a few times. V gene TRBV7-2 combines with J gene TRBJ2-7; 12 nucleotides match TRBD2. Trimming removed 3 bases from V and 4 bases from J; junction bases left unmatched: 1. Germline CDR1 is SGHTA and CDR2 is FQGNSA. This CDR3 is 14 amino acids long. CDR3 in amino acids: CASSFTSGRYEQYF. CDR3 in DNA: TGTGCCAGCAGCTTTACTAGCGGGAGGTACGAGCAGTACTTC. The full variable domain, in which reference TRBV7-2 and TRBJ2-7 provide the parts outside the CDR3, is GAGVSQSPSNKVTEKGKDVELRCDPISGHTALYWYRQSLGQGLEFLIYFQGNSAPDKSGLPSDRFSAERTGGSVSTLTIQRTQQEDSAVYLCASSFTSGRYEQYFGPGTRLTVT.

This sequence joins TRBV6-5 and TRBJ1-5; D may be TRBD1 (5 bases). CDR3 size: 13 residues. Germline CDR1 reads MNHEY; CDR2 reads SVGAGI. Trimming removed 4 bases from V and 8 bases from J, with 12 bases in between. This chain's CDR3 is CASSSLWGEPQHF. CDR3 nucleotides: TGTGCCAGCAGTTCACTCTGGGGGGAGCCCCAGCATTTT.

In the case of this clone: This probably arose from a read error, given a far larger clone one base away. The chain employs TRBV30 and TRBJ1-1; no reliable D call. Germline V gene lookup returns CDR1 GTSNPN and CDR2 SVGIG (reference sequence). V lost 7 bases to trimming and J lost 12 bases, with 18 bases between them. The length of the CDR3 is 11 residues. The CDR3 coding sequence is TGTGCCTCAGGAGGTTCCACTGGAACTTTCTTT. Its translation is CASGGSTGTFF.